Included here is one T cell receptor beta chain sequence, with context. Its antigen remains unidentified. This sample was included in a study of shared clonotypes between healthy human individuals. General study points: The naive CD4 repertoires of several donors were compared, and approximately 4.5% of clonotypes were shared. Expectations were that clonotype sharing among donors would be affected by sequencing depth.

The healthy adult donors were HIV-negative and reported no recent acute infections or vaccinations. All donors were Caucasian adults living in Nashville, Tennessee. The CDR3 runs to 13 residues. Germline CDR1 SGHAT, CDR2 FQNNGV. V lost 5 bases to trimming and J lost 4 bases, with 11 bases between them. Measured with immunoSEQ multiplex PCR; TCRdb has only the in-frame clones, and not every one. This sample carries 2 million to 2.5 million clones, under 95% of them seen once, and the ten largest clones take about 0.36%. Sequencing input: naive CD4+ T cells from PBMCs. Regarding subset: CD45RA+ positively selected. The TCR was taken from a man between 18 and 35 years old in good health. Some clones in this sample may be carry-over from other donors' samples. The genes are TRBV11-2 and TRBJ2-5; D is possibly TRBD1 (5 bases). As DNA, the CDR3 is TGTGCCAGCAGCCGCAGGGCCTCAGAGACCCAGTACTTC. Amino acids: CASSRRASETQYF.